This TCR beta chain was retrieved from a study of shared T cell receptors in the human thymus. The CDR3 is 15 residues long. V was cut by 10 bases and J by 2 bases, with 20 bases left in between. The germline CDR1 and CDR2 sequences are MNHNY and SVGAGI (reference sequence). Generated by immunoSEQ multiplex PCR, the TCRdb table keeps only in-frame clones and is missing some. The sample yields 720,000 or so clones, approximately 83% seen once. These data were also reused for a study on human thymus T cells. As reported in that work: Those donating were healthy Finnish infants in corrective surgery for congenital heart defects. Thymus tissue was removed during corrective cardiac surgery. Thymic and blood repertoires appeared to show biased V and J gene usage. Unrelated people showed highly overlapping thymic repertoires, related research reported.

The sequenced sample was thymocytes. The V and J genes are TRBV6-6 and TRBJ1-2, with D possibly matching TRBD1 (6 bases). The origin of this receptor is a girl under three years old with a congenital heart defect. Here the CDR3 reads CATQDRLIRNYGYTF. The DNA of the CDR3 is TGTGCCACCCAGGACAGATTGATCCGGAACTATGGCTACACCTTC.